The 5 T cell receptor beta chains in this list originate from one sample, sequenced in a study of shared clonotypes between healthy human individuals. The table came from immunoSEQ multiplex PCR; TCRdb's copy has only in-frame clones and leaves some out. Here the sample spans around 2.3 million clones, nearly 97% being singletons. Material: naive CD4+ T cells sorted from blood. Noted subset: CD45RA+ positively selected. The receptors were sampled from a man younger than 35 in good health.

The chain employs TRBV27 and TRBJ1-1; no clear D. Germline-derived CDR1 and CDR2 are MNHEY and SMNVEV (reference sequence). V dropped 6 bases and J dropped 1 base, with 9 bases sitting between them. CDR3 length: 13 residues. The CDR3 loop is CASSITPNTEAFF. The CDR3 DNA reads as TGTGCCAGCAGCATAACACCGAACACTGAAGCTTTCTTT.

Concerning this clone itself: The sample has other DNA sequences that encode this CDR3 too. The V and J genes are TRBV7-2 and TRBJ2-1; 9 positions agree with TRBD2. The CDR3 is 15 amino acids. From germline, CDR1 is SGHTA and CDR2 FQGNSA. V gave up 0 bases and J gave up 4 bases; unmatched junction bases: 1. The CDR3 DNA is TGTGCCAGCAGCTTAGCCAGCGGGGGGTACAATGAGCAGTTCTTC. Translated, it gives CASSLASGGYNEQFF.

A few counts support this clone. The chain uses TRBV4-1 and TRBJ1-1; D gene unclear. Germline V gene lookup returns CDR1 MGHRA and CDR2 YSYEKL. This CDR3 has 13 residues. Trimming took off 4 bases at V and 0 bases at J, with 6 bases between the two ends. CDR3 sequence: CASSLTVNTEAFF. DNA for the CDR3: TGCGCCAGCAGCCTGACGGTGAACACTGAAGCTTTCTTT.

The CDR3 sequence: CASRTLMGLAGSSYNEQFF. The CDR3, as DNA: TGTGCCAGCCGCACTCTTATGGGACTAGCGGGGAGCTCCTACAATGAGCAGTTCTTC. The V and J genes are TRBV11-2 and TRBJ2-1, with 13 bases aligning to TRBD2. CDR3 length: 19 residues. Per germline, CDR1 SGHAT and CDR2 FQNNGV. The ends lost 8 bases at V and 0 bases at J; junction bases unmatched: 13.

The genes are TRBV6-6 and TRBJ1-2; 8 bases align to TRBD1. Germline CDR1 MNHNY, CDR2 SVGAGI (reference sequence). The trim removed 2 bases at V and 3 bases at J, leaving 8 bases unmatched. The CDR3 sequence is 16 residues long. CDR3 in amino acids: CASSYGRGRGDYGYTF. CDR3 bases: TGTGCCAGCAGTTACGGCAGGGGGCGAGGGGACTATGGCTACACCTTC.